This is a list of T cell receptor beta chains from one sample in a study of breast tumors, draining lymph nodes, adjacent tissues. TCRdb recomputed calls from the multiplex PCR reads with MiXCR, one row per CDR3 protein. The table lists 200,000 or so distinct CDR3 sequences, approximately 33% of them singletons. Source material: axillary lymph node tissue. All receptors come from a female donor with breast cancer. Some clones in this sample may be carry-over from other donors' samples. CDR3s include the opening cysteine and the closing phenylalanine or tryptophan. The D gene is left open where the match is weak. Clone size appears in some rows only: once, few, many, or a class for an expanded clone.

J | size | V | length | D | CDR3 | DNA
TRBJ2-2 | NA | TRBV28 | 17 | NA | CASTRTGLGERSGELFF | TGTGCCAGCACCCGGACCGGCCTGGGGGAAAGGTCTGGGGAGCTGTTTTTT
TRBJ2-2 | many | TRBV7-9 | 20 | TRBD2 | CASSFVNQALGSGGRGELFF | TGTGCCAGCAGCTTCGTTAACCAGGCCCTCGGGAGCGGGGGTAGGGGGGAGCTGTTTTTT
TRBJ2-7 | many | TRBV12-3/TRBV12-4 | 12 | TRBD2 | CASTGTSYEQYF | TGTGCCAGCACCGGGACTAGCTACGAGCAGTACTTC
TRBJ2-6 | NA | TRBV20-1 | 9 | NA | CSARASPSF | TGCAGTGCTAGGGCAAGTCCTAGTTTC
TRBJ1-2 | many | TRBV7-9 | 13 | NA | CASRARGNYGYTF | TGTGCCAGCAGGGCCAGGGGTAACTATGGCTACACCTTC
TRBJ2-2 | many | TRBV30 | 13 | NA | CAWSVLWTGELFF | TGTGCCTGGAGTGTACTGTGGACCGGGGAGCTGTTTTTT
TRBJ1-1 | NA | TRBV2 | 14 | NA | CASTLNQMNTEAFF | TGTGCCAGCACCTTGAATCAAATGAACACTGAAGCTTTCTTT
TRBJ2-3 | many | TRBV7-6 | 14 | TRBD1 | CASSLNRGADTQYF | TGTGCCAGCAGCTTAAACAGGGGCGCAGATACGCAGTATTTT
TRBJ2-1 | NA | TRBV6-5 | 15 | TRBD2 | CASSKERLAGNEQFF | TGTGCCAGCAGTAAAGAGAGACTAGCGGGAAATGAGCAGTTCTTC
TRBJ2-2 | many | TRBV29-1 | 13 | NA | CSVSRGGTGELFF | TGCAGCGTTTCAAGGGGGGGCACCGGGGAGCTGTTTTTT
TRBJ1-4 | many | TRBV19 | 13 | NA | CASSGRIYEKLFF | TGTGCCAGTAGTGGGCGGATCTATGAAAAACTGTTTTTT
TRBJ1-5 | NA | TRBV7-3 | 13 | TRBD1 | CATVDRESLPQHF | TGTGCCACCGTCGACAGGGAAAGCCTGCCCCAGCATTTT
TRBJ1-2 | NA | TRBV2 | 13 | NA | CASSVPGDYGYTF | TGTGCCAGCAGTGTACCGGGTGACTATGGCTACACCTTC
TRBJ1-6 | many | TRBV15 | 13 | NA | CATSRGSGSPLHF | TGTGCCACCAGCAGAGGGTCTGGCTCACCCCTCCACTTT
TRBJ1-6 | NA | TRBV6-5 | 16 | NA | CASSRTGTGDNSPLHF | TGTGCCAGCAGTCGTACCGGGACCGGCGACAATTCACCCCTCCACTTT
TRBJ2-1 | many | TRBV12-5 | 11 | NA | CASGAPGEQFF | TGTGCTAGTGGTGCCCCCGGTGAGCAGTTCTTC
TRBJ1-1 | NA | TRBV29-1 | 11 | NA | CSVVGNTEAFF | TGCAGCGTTGTGGGGAACACTGAAGCTTTCTTT
TRBJ2-7 | many | TRBV11-1 | 13 | TRBD1 | CASSGTGPYEQYF | TGTGCCAGCAGCGGGACAGGCCCCTACGAGCAGTACTTC
TRBJ1-5 | many | TRBV19 | 13 | TRBD1 | CASDDRENQPQHF | TGTGCCAGTGACGACAGGGAGAATCAGCCCCAGCATTTT
TRBJ2-1 | NA | TRBV7-2 | 16 | TRBD2 | CASNSPTSGSINEQFF | TGTGCCAGCAACTCCCCCACTAGCGGGAGCATCAATGAGCAGTTCTTC
TRBJ2-2 | many | TRBV6-4 | 14 | TRBD1 | CASSSDRGGGELFF | TGTGCCAGCAGCTCCGACAGGGGAGGCGGGGAGCTGTTTTTT
TRBJ1-2 | NA | TRBV2 | 13 | TRBD1 | CASRGGQGAGYTF | TGTGCCAGCAGAGGGGGACAGGGGGCAGGCTACACCTTC
TRBJ1-4 | once | TRBV7-6 | 15 | TRBD1 | CASSPRQGAGEKLFF | TGTGCCAGCAGCCCTAGACAGGGGGCTGGAGAAAAACTGTTTTTT
TRBJ1-2 | NA | TRBV5-1 | 18 | NA | CASSLREAATSSNYGYTF | TGCGCCAGCAGCTTGAGGGAGGCAGCGACCTCTTCTAACTATGGCTACACCTTC
TRBJ1-3 | many | TRBV6-5 | 14 | NA | CASIADFSGNTIYF | TGTGCCAGCATAGCGGATTTCTCTGGAAACACCATATATTTT
TRBJ2-3 | NA | TRBV2 | 16 | NA | CASKRQTSIPTDTQYF | TGTGCCAGCAAACGACAGACTAGTATCCCCACAGATACGCAGTATTTC
TRBJ2-2 | many | TRBV6-6 | 14 | NA | CASSFLAETGELFF | TGTGCCAGCAGTTTCTTAGCTGAGACCGGGGAGCTGTTTTTT
TRBJ2-6 | many | TRBV11-2 | 15 | NA | CASSLWGVGANVLTF | TGTGCCAGCAGCCTATGGGGGGTAGGGGCCAACGTCCTGACTTTC
TRBJ2-3 | many | TRBV9 | 15 | TRBD2 | CASSPGAGEQRWQYF | TGTGCCAGCAGCCCCGGGGCGGGGGAACAAAGATGGCAGTATTTT
TRBJ1-5 | many | TRBV7-9 | 15 | NA | CASSRGEAPNQPQHF | TGTGCCAGCAGCCGGGGGGAAGCGCCCAATCAGCCCCAGCATTTT
TRBJ1-2 | many | TRBV10-2 | 13 | NA | CASRGWGADGYTF | TGCGCCAGCAGGGGGTGGGGGGCAGATGGCTACACCTTC
TRBJ2-1 | many | TRBV6-6 | 15 | TRBD2 | CASSYYSGGNNEQFF | TGTGCCAGCAGTTACTATAGCGGGGGGAACAATGAGCAGTTCTTC
TRBJ2-3 | many | TRBV13 | 16 | TRBD2 | CASSSLGGSPTDTQYF | TGTGCCAGCAGCTCCCTTGGCGGGAGCCCAACAGATACGCAGTATTTT
TRBJ1-2 | many | TRBV12-3/TRBV12-4 | 13 | NA | CASSHTLLRGYTF | TGTGCCAGCAGTCATACATTACTGCGCGGCTACACCTTC
TRBJ1-5 | many | TRBV30 | 17 | TRBD1 | CAWSKDRGRFGNQPQHF | TGTGCCTGGAGCAAGGACAGGGGGCGATTTGGCAATCAGCCCCAGCATTTT
TRBJ1-2 | many | TRBV6-6 | 17 | NA | CAIKPLSKGGLGYGYTF | TGTGCCATCAAACCCCTGAGTAAGGGGGGGCTTGGGTATGGCTACACCTTC
TRBJ1-1 | NA | TRBV18 | 13 | NA | CASSPGEGTEAFF | TGTGCCAGCTCACCAGGGGAAGGCACTGAAGCTTTCTTT
TRBJ2-2 | many | TRBV6-4 | 15 | TRBD1 | CASSRTGGYTGELFF | TGTGCCAGCAGCAGAACAGGGGGCTACACCGGGGAGCTGTTTTTT
TRBJ2-7 | many | TRBV12-3/TRBV12-4 | 12 | NA | CASSLDRYEQYF | TGTGCCAGCAGCTTAGATAGGTACGAGCAGTACTTC
TRBJ2-7 | many | TRBV12-5 | 13 | TRBD1 | CASGKDRDYEQYF | TGTGCTAGTGGCAAGGACAGGGATTACGAGCAGTACTTC
TRBJ2-5 | many | TRBV11-2 | 15 | NA | CASSLGPGGGETQYF | TGTGCCAGCAGCTTAGGGCCAGGGGGAGGAGAGACCCAGTACTTC
TRBJ2-3 | many | TRBV6-5 | 14 | NA | CASKADPGGDTQYF | TGTGCCAGCAAAGCGGACCCCGGAGGAGATACGCAGTATTTT
TRBJ2-6 | many | TRBV5-1 | 15 | TRBD1 | CASSLQGWGANVLTF | TGCGCCAGCAGCTTACAGGGGTGGGGGGCCAACGTCCTGACTTTC
TRBJ1-2 | many | TRBV30 | 15 | TRBD1 | CAWSAAGTGGGGYTF | TGTGCCTGGAGTGCCGCCGGGACAGGGGGAGGAGGCTACACCTTC
TRBJ2-3 | NA | TRBV19 | 12 | NA | CVTPRGLDTQYF | TGTGTCACGCCGCGGGGCCTGGATACGCAGTATTTT
TRBJ2-5 | many | TRBV11-2 | 15 | NA | CASSPQGFVFETQYF | TGTGCCAGCAGCCCCCAGGGGTTTGTTTTTGAGACCCAGTACTTC
TRBJ1-4 | many | TRBV19 | 12 | NA | CASSISNEKLFF | TGTGCCAGTAGTATCAGTAATGAAAAACTGTTTTTT
TRBJ1-5 | many | TRBV6-2/TRBV6-3 | 13 | NA | CASSSGSPRTQHF | TGTGCCAGCAGCTCGGGTTCCCCTAGGACCCAGCATTTT
TRBJ1-3 | NA | TRBV18 | 15 | NA | CASSQDVTTGNTIYF | TGTGCCAGCTCACAGGACGTGACTACTGGAAACACCATATATTTT
TRBJ2-3 | many | TRBV3-2 | 14 | NA | CASSPAGERNTQYF | TGTGCCAGCAGCCCAGCGGGAGAGAGAAATACGCAGTATTTT
TRBJ2-3 | many | TRBV5-1 | 13 | TRBD1 | CASSRGTGDTQYF | TGCGCCAGCAGCCGAGGGACAGGAGATACGCAGTATTTT
TRBJ1-6 | NA | TRBV11-2 | 14 | TRBD1 | CASGPQTGFSPLHF | TGTGCCAGCGGCCCACAGACAGGGTTTTCACCCCTCCACTTT
TRBJ1-5 | NA | TRBV20-1 | 13 | NA | CSATRAGGETQHF | TGCAGTGCTACCCGAGCGGGAGGGGAGACCCAGCATTTT